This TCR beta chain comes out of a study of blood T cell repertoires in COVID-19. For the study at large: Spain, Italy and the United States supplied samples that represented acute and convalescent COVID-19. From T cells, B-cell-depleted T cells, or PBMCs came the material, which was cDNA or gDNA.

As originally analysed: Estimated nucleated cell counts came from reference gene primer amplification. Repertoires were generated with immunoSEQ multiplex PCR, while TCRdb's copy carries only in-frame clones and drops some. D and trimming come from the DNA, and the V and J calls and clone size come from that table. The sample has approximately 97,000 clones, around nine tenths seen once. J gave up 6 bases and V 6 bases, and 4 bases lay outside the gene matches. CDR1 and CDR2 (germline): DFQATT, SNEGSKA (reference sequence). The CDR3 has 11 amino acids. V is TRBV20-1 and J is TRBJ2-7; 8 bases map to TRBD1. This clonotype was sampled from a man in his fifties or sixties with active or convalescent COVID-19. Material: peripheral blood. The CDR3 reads CSATQGVEQYV. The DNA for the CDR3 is TGCAGTGCCACACAGGGGGTCGAGCAGTACGTC.